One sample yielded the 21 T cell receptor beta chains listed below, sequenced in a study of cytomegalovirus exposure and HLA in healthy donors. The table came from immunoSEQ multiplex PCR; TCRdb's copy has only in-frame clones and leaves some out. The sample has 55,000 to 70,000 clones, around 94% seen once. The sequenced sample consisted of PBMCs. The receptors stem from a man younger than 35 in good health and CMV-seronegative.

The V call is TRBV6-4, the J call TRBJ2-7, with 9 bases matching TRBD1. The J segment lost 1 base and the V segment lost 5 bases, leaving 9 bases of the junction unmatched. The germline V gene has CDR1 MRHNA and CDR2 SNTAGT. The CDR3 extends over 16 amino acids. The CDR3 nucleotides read TGTGCCAGCAGTAGGGACGGGACAGGGAGTTCCTACGAGCAGTACTTC. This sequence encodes CASSRDGTGSSYEQYF.

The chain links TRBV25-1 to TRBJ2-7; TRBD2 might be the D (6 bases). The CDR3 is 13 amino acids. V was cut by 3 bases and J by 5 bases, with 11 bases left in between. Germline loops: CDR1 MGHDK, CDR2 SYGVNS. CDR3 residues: CASSDLAQDEQYF. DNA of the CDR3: TGTGCCAGCAGTGATCTAGCGCAAGACGAGCAGTACTTC.

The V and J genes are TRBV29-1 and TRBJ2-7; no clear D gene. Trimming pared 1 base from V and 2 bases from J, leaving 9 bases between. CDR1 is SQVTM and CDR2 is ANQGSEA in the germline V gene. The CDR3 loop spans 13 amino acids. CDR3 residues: CSVEGSLPYEQYF. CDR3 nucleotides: TGCAGCGTTGAAGGTAGCCTGCCCTACGAGCAGTACTTC.

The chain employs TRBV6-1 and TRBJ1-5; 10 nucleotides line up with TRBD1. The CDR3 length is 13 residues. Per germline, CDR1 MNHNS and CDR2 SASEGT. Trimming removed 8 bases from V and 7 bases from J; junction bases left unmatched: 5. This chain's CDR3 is CASWDRGTQPQHF. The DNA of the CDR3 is TGTGCCAGCTGGGACAGGGGAACCCAGCCCCAGCATTTT.

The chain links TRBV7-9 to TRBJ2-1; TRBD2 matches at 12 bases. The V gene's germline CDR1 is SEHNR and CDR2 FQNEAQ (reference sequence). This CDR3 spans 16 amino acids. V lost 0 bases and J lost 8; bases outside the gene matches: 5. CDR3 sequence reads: CASSLAPRLAGDEQFF. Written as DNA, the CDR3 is TGTGCCAGCAGCTTAGCCCCTAGACTAGCGGGAGATGAGCAGTTCTTC. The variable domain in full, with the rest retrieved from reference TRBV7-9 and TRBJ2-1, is DTGVSQNPRHKITKRGQNVTFRCDPISEHNRLYWYRQTLGQGPEFLTYFQNEAQLEKSRLLSDRFSAERPKGSFSTLEIQRTEQGDSAMYLCASSLAPRLAGDEQFFGPGTRLTVL.

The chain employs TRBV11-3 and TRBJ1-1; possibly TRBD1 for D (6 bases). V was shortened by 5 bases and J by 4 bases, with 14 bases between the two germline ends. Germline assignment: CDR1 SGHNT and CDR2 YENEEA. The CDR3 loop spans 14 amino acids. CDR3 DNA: TGTGCCAGCAGCGAACAGGGCGTTATCACTGAAGCTTTCTTT. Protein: CASSEQGVITEAFF.

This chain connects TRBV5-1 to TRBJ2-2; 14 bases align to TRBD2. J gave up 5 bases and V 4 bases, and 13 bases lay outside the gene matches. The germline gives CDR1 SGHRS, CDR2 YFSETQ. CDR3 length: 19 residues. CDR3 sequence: CASSPGLAGVRGFTGELFF. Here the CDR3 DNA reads TGCGCCAGCAGCCCGGGACTAGCGGGAGTTCGGGGTTTTACCGGGGAGCTGTTTTTT.

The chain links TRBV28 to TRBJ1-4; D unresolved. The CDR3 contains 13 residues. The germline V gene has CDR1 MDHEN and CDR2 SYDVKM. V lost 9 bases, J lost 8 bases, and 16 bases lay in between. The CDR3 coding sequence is TGTGCCAGTCAGGCCGGTGGTTGGGAAAAACTGTTTTTT. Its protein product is CASQAGGWEKLFF.

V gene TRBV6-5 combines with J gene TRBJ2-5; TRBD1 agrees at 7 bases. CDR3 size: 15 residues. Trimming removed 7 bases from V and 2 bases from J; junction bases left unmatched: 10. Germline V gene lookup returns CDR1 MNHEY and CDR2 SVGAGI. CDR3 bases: TGTGCCAGCAAGACAGGGATTGGCTTACAAGAGACCCAGTACTTC. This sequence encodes CASKTGIGLQETQYF.

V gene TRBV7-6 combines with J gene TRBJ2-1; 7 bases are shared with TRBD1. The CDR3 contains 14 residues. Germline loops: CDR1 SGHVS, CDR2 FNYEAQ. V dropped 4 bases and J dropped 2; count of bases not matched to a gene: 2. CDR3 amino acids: CASSSGQAYNEQFF. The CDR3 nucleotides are TGTGCCAGCAGCTCTGGACAGGCCTACAATGAGCAGTTCTTC.

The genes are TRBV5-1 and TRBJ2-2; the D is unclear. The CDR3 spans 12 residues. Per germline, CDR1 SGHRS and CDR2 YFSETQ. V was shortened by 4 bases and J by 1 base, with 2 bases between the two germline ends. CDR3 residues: CASSQNTGELFF. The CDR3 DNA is TGCGCCAGCAGCCAGAACACCGGGGAGCTGTTTTTT.

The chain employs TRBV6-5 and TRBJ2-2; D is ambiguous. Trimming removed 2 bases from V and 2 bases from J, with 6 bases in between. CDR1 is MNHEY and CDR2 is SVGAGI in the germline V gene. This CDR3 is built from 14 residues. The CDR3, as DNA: TGTGCCAGCAGTTACCGTCCCAACACCGGGGAGCTGTTTTTT. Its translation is CASSYRPNTGELFF.

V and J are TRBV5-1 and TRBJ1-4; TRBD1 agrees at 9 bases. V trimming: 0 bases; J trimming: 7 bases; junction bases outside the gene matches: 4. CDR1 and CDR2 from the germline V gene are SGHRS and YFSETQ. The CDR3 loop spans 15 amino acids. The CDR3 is CASSLAWDRAEKLFF. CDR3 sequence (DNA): TGCGCCAGCAGCTTGGCCTGGGACAGGGCTGAAAAACTGTTTTTT.

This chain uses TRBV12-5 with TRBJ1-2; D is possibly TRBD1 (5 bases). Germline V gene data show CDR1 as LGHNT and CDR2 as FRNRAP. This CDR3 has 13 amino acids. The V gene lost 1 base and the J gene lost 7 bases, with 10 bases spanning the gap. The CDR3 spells CASGLDLGGGYTF. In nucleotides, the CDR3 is TGTGCTAGTGGTTTGGACTTGGGGGGTGGCTACACCTTC. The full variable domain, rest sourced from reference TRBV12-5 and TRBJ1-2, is DARVTQTPRHKVTEMGQEVTMRCQPILGHNTVFWYRQTMMQGLELLAYFRNRAPLDDSGMPKDRFSAEMPDATLATLKIQPSEPRDSAVYFCASGLDLGGGYTFGSGTRLTVV.

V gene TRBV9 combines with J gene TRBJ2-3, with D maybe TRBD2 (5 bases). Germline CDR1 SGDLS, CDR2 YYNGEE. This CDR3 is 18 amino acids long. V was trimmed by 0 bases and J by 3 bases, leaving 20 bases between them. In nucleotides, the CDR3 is TGTGCCAGCAGCGTAGGACCACTAGAGCGCCCTCCTACAGATACGCAGTATTTT. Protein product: CASSVGPLERPPTDTQYF. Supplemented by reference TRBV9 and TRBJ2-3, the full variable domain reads DSGVTQTPKHLITATGQRVTLRCSPRSGDLSVYWYQQSLDQGLQFLIQYYNGEERAKGNILERFSAQQFPDLHSELNLSSLELGDSALYFCASSVGPLERPPTDTQYFGPGTRLTVL.

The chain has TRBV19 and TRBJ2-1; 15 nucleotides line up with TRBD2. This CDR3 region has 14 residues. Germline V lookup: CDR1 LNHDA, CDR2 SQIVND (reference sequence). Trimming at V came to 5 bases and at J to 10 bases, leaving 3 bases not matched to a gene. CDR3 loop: CASSPGLAGGEQFF. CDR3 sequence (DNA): TGTGCCAGTAGTCCCGGACTAGCGGGAGGGGAGCAGTTCTTC.

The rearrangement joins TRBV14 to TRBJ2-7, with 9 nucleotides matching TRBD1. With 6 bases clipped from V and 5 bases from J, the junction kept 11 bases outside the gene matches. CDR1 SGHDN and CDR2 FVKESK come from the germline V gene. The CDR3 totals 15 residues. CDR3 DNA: TGTGCCAGCAGTCGACCCGGGACAGGGATAGACGAGCAGTACTTC. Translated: CASSRPGTGIDEQYF.

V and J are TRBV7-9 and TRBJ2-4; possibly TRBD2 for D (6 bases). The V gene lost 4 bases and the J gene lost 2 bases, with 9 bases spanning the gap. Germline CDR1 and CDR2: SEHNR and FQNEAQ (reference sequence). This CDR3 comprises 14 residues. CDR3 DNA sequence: TGTGCCAGCAGCTCCGGGGGATCCAAAAACATTCAGTACTTC. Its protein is CASSSGGSKNIQYF.

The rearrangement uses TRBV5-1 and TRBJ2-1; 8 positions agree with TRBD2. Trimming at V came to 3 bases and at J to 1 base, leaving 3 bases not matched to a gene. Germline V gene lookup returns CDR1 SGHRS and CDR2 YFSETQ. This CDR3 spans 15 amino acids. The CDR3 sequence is CASSSLAESYNEQFF. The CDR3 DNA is TGCGCCAGCAGCTCACTAGCGGAGTCCTACAATGAGCAGTTCTTC.

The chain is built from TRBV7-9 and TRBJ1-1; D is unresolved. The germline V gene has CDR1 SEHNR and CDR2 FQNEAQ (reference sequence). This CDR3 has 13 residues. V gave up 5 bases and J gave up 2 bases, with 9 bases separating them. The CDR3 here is CASSLQENTEAFF. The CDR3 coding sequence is TGTGCCAGCAGCCTCCAGGAAAACACTGAAGCTTTCTTT.

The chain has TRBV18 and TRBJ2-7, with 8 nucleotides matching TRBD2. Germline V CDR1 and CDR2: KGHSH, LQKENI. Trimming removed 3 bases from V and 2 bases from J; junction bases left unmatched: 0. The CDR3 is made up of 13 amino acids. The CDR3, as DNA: TGTGCCAGCTCACCGGGACTAGCCTACGAGCAGTACTTC. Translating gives CASSPGLAYEQYF.